This TCR beta chain was documented in a study of blood T cell repertoires in COVID-19 (dated by TCRdb to between 2020 and 2021). Looking at the study overall: The collaborator samples originated in the United States, Italy and Spain and spanned the acute and convalescent phases of COVID-19. Samples came from the ongoing ImmuneRACE study (first 160 participants) plus 1,254 subjects from 6 global collaborators. Subjects who had been exposed to COVID-19, were actively infected with it, or had recovered from it provided the deeply sampled blood TCRbeta repertoires that made up the dataset. The material from the prospective study consisted of cDNA or gDNA derived from T cells, B-cell-depleted T cells, or PBMCs. HLA class I and class II types, where available, came from metadata supplied by the sample provider rather than from assay-based typing. A de-identified subject ID, COVID-19 status, age in years and sex were almost always included in the sample metadata. The repertoires were released in a freely available public database meant as a resource for research on the immune response to SARS-CoV-2.

Collaborating institutions collected whole blood in K2EDTA tubes following their own protocols. For TCRbeta analysis, collaborator samples were shipped as frozen whole blood, as isolated PBMCs, or as DNA extracted from either sample type. This clone was found once. Its target antigen remains unknown. Base-call qualities are not available, and no considerably larger clone is one nucleotide away. Including cysteine and phenylalanine, the CDR3 has 14 amino acids. Kept here is only the CDR3 DNA, which spans 42 bases and is read in frame from base 1. Unmatched junction bases come to 3, with V trimmed by 6 bases and J by 0 bases. Via the germline V gene, CDR1 is MGHDK and CDR2 SYGVNS. Findings and caveats that apply to the study as a whole: The quantity of clinical and demographic metadata differed by source and by participant and was supplied without curation.

TCRbeta CDR3 regions were amplified from genomic DNA by means of the immunoSEQ Assay, a bias-controlled multiplex PCR. The original methods were these. Nucleated cell counts per sample were estimated from amplification of reference gene primers within the assay. To quantify the absolute abundance of each unique TCRbeta CDR3 rearrangement, sequence reads were collapsed and filtered. For each sample, productive Simpson clonality was calculated by taking the square root of Simpson's diversity index across productive rearrangements. As stored in TCRdb, this immuneACCESS dataset retains in-frame rearrangements with V and J assigned. A fraction of the clones does not appear; measured against another copy, unresolved V genes explain less than half of the discrepancy, and the remainder lacks a known reason. V and J calls plus clone size are reproduced from that table; the DNA served to infer D and trimming. The sample table holds over 85,000 clones, of which approximately 86% were seen once. 3% of the sample lies in the top ten.

The origin of this receptor is a middle-aged man with active or convalescent COVID-19. What was sequenced was peripheral blood. This chain joins TRBV25-1 to TRBJ1-1; TRBD1 agrees with 8 junctional bases. The nucleotide sequence reads as follows: TGTGCCAGCAGACAACAGGGGGTGAACACTGAAGCTTTCTTT. It is translated as CASRQQGVNTEAFF.